This TCR beta chain was sequenced for a study of CD8 T cells in Susac syndrome (dated by TCRdb to between 2019 and 2020). Looking at the study overall: Whether CD8+ T cell activation and differentiation in Susac syndrome was antigen driven was tested using repertoire sequencing. What the research found in general, with its limitations: The number of individuals in the TCR sequencing and HLA analysis was acknowledged as relatively small.

RNA was extracted using the RNeasy kit, and roughly 0.45 to 1 microgram was reverse transcribed with random hexamers. The immunoSEQ multiplex PCR assay, covering 54 Vbeta and 13 Jbeta segments, was used to amplify TCR beta CDR3 regions. PCR amplification bias was corrected using a synthetic template baseline for primer optimization and computational correction. The authors processed their data as follows. Reads were annotated to V, D and J genes per IMGT and analyzed with immunoSEQ Analyzer, keeping only productive sequences. Clonality was calculated as one minus the Shannon entropy normalized by log2 of the number of productive unique sequences. For each patient and control, public and private clones were evaluated among the 100 most prevalent clones. Clones were defined as Susac-specific if absent from the healthy and MS cohorts, from 1052 published viral clones and from other ImmuneACCESS disease sequences. TCRdb ran its own pipeline on the public reads, namely fastp trimming at Q25 and MiXCR clone calling, and kept in-frame beta chains. Rows with a matching CDR3 protein are joined into one entry that keeps the most common DNA and genes. TCRdb, not the authors, supplied the V and J calls. Here the sample has 200,000 or so distinct CDR3 sequences; nearly 95% occur a single time. 0.093% of the sample comes from the top ten.

V gives up 1 base and J gives up 4 bases, and the segment between their germline ends measures 6 bases. CDR1 and CDR2, per the germline V gene, are KGHDR and SFDVKD. The CDR3 holds 13 amino acids from the cysteine to the phenylalanine. CDR3 DNA only is kept here, 39 bases in frame from base 1. High-throughput TCR beta sequencing profiled peripheral blood CD8+ and CD4+ T cells from healthy donors, Susac syndrome patients and multiple sclerosis patients. The multiple sclerosis controls were treatment-naive patients who had stable or active relapsing-remitting disease and met the revised McDonald criteria. CD8+ TEMRA cells were enriched by FACS, while bulk CD8+ and CD4+ T cells were purified by magnetic negative isolation. Blood was drawn into EDTA tubes, processed within 24 hours, and PBMCs were isolated by density gradient centrifugation. PBMCs intended for TCR sequencing were frozen in liquid nitrogen and were later thawed in a 37 degrees C water bath. A purity of at least 90% was achieved for sorted or isolated CD4+, CD8+ and CD8+ TEMRA cells.

Turning to this clonotype: Its antigen is currently not known. The input lacks base qualities; no much larger clone sits a single base away.

Sequences were obtained from CD4+ T cells from PBMCs. Recombination joined TRBV24-1 with TRBJ2-5; TRBD2 might be the D gene, on 5 matching bases. The sequence was obtained from a human donor with multiple sclerosis. CDR3 region: CATSDFRGETQYF. At the DNA level, the sequence is TGTGCCACCAGTGATTTCCGGGGAGAGACCCAGTACTTC.